One and the same sample provided the 11 T cell receptor beta chains below, sequenced in a study of beta chain features in type 1 diabetes. Since all of the isolated RNA was reverse transcribed, expressed TCRB transcripts were what got sequenced. Here immunoSEQ multiplex PCR was the method, and the copy in TCRdb shows in-frame clones only, minus some. The sample lists hundreds of thousands of clones, 15% to 17% occurring once. The sample comprised naive CD4+ T cells from blood. The receptors stem from a man younger than 30 in good health.

This clone came up a few times. CDR3 loop: CAWGGTGLAKNIQYF. In DNA, the CDR3 is TGTGCCTGGGGAGGGACAGGTCTAGCCAAAAACATTCAGTACTTC. The rearrangement uses TRBV30 and TRBJ2-4, with 8 nucleotides matching TRBD1. The CDR3 runs to 15 residues. CDR1 is GTSNPN and CDR2 is SVGIG in the germline V gene (reference sequence). V trimming: 5 bases; J trimming: 0 bases; junction bases outside the gene matches: 6. The complete variable domain, with remaining parts taken from reference TRBV30 and TRBJ2-4, reads SQTIHQWPATLVQPVGSPLSLECTVEGTSNPNLYWYRQAAGRGLQLLFYSVGIGQISSEVPQNLSASRPQDRQFILSSKKLLLSDSGFYLCAWGGTGLAKNIQYFGAGTRLSVL.

This clone was found a few times. The V gene is TRBV6-1, the J gene TRBJ2-7, with 9 bases matching TRBD1. This CDR3 spans 13 amino acids. Trimming cost V 3 bases and J 9 bases; bases outside gene matches: 6. Germline assignment: CDR1 MNHNS and CDR2 SASEGT. CDR3 nucleotides: TGTGCCAGCAGTGATCCGGGACAGGGAGGGCAGTACTTC. The encoded protein is CASSDPGQGGQYF.

This clone was seen more than once but under ten times. The gene calls are TRBV5-4 and TRBJ2-3; D tentatively fits TRBD1 or TRBD2 (7 bases each). The V and J ends lost 4 bases and 6 bases respectively, with 21 bases between them. This CDR3 contains 16 residues. Germline loops: CDR1 SGHNT, CDR2 YYREEE (reference sequence). CDR3 residues: CASSPRQGGWVDTQYF. The CDR3 DNA is TGTGCCAGCAGCCCCCGCCAGGGGGGGTGGGTTGATACGCAGTATTTT. Combining the CDR3 with reference TRBV5-4 and TRBJ2-3 gives the whole variable domain ETGVTQSPTHLIKTRGQQVTLRCSSQSGHNTVSWYQQALGQGPQFIFQYYREEENGRGNFPPRFSGLQFPNYSSELNVNALELDDSALYLCASSPRQGGWVDTQYFGPGTRLTVL.

This clone turned up a few times. The chain employs TRBV7-9 and TRBJ2-5, with D hard to call. The CDR3 is 13 residues long. Germline V gene data show CDR1 as SEHNR and CDR2 as FQNEAQ (reference sequence). V dropped 1 base and J dropped 3 bases, with 6 bases sitting between them. In DNA form, the CDR3 reads TGTGCCAGCAGCTTAGGCCCTGAAGAGACCCAGTACTTC. Amino acid sequence: CASSLGPEETQYF.

This clone was recorded a few times. The J gene is TRBJ2-5, the V gene TRBV5-6; 11 bases map to TRBD1. The CDR3 loop spans 15 amino acids. The V gene end was trimmed by 4 bases and the J gene end by 5 bases; junction bases not matched to a gene: 7. Germline values: CDR1 SGHDT, CDR2 YYEEEE. In nucleotides, the CDR3 is TGTGCCAGCAGCATTCGGACAGGGGGCATGGAGACCCAGTACTTC. Its protein is CASSIRTGGMETQYF.

The genes are TRBV19 and TRBJ2-3; 9 positions agree with TRBD2. The germline V gene encodes CDR1 LNHDA and CDR2 SQIVND (reference sequence). The V segment lost 8 bases and the J segment 0 bases; nucleotides outside the gene matches: 15. The CDR3 contains 18 residues. The CDR3 DNA follows: TGTGCCAGTTCTATGATGGCTAGCGGGGTAGCTAGCACAGATACGCAGTATTTT. Translation: CASSMMASGVASTDTQYF.

This clone appeared a single time. The chain has TRBV15 and TRBJ2-7, with TRBD1 identical over 7 bases. Germline CDR1 LNHNV, CDR2 YYDKDF (reference sequence). After removal of 2 bases from V and 2 bases from J, the junction contained 3 bases not matched to a gene. CDR3 length: 14 residues. The CDR3 loop is CATSRRTGAYEQYF. DNA of the CDR3: TGTGCCACCAGCAGAAGGACAGGTGCCTACGAGCAGTACTTC.

The J gene is TRBJ1-5, the V gene TRBV7-2, with TRBD1 as a possible D gene (6 bases). The CDR3 spans 15 residues. Per germline, CDR1 SGHTA and CDR2 FQGNSA. Between the trimmed V and J ends, which lost 1 base and 3 bases, there was a span of 10 bases. CDR3 nucleotide sequence: TGTGCCAGCAGCTTAGAACAGGGACTCAATCAGCCCCAGCATTTT. Amino acid sequence: CASSLEQGLNQPQHF.

The rearrangement links TRBV5-1 to TRBJ2-7; TRBD2 is a possible D gene (5 bases). The CDR3 is made up of 14 amino acids. From germline, CDR1 is SGHRS and CDR2 YFSETQ. V shed 0 bases and J shed 3 bases, with 10 bases lying between them. Here the CDR3 reads CASSLGGIDYEQYF. The CDR3 DNA is TGCGCCAGCAGCTTGGGAGGGATCGACTACGAGCAGTACTTC.

This clone was recorded a few times. The chain employs TRBV7-2 and TRBJ2-1; tentative D call: TRBD2 (6 bases). Trimming took off 3 bases at V and 3 bases at J, with 12 bases between the two ends. Germline V CDR1 and CDR2: SGHTA, FQGNSA. The CDR3 has 15 amino acids. CDR3: CASSFGAGSYNEQFF. CDR3 nucleotide sequence: TGTGCCAGCAGCTTCGGTGCGGGGAGCTACAATGAGCAGTTCTTC.

In its sample, this clone was seen a few times. This rearrangement joins TRBV28 to TRBJ2-7; 7 bases are a match to TRBD1. Germline lookup yields CDR1 MDHEN and CDR2 SYDVKM. This CDR3 region has 13 residues. V dropped 5 bases and J dropped 6; count of bases not matched to a gene: 7. CDR3 sequence reads: CASSTGVLAEQYF. CDR3 bases: TGTGCCAGCAGTACAGGGGTGTTAGCCGAGCAGTACTTC.